This TCR beta chain was profiled in a study of blood T cell repertoires in COVID-19. TCRdb's copy holds only in-frame clones and misses some; the assay was immunoSEQ multiplex PCR. The sample contains 40,000 to 55,000 clones, roughly nine tenths of which appear only once. The CDR3 has 13 amino acids. V was trimmed by 5 bases and J by 0 bases, leaving 7 bases between them. The TCR was taken from a man in his 70s with active COVID-19. The J gene is TRBJ1-1, the V gene TRBV12-3 or TRBV12-4; D gene ambiguous. The source material was peripheral blood. CDR3 in DNA: TGTGCCAGCAGTCCCCGTATGAACACTGAAGCTTTCTTT. Its translation: CASSPRMNTEAFF.